The source of this T cell receptor (beta chain) is a study of blood T cell repertoires in COVID-19. Study-level information: Specimens from acute and convalescent COVID-19 originated in the United States, Italy and Spain.

Using immunoSEQ multiplex PCR, the repertoire was profiled, and TCRdb retains in-frame clones only, with some absent. The sample lists 200,000 to 250,000 clones; roughly 85% were seen once. This CDR3 comprises 13 residues. Germline values: CDR1 SNHLY, CDR2 FYNNEI. The V end was cut by 1 base, the J end by 9 bases, with 13 bases between. Seattle patient enrollment occurred during active infection, with longitudinal follow-up thereafter. This chain connects TRBV2 to TRBJ2-7, with D tentatively TRBD1 (6 bases). Sequencing was done on a sample of peripheral blood. This receptor was identified in a man aged 50-60 years with COVID-19, enrolled during active disease. In DNA form, the CDR3 reads TGTGCCAGCAGTGAAGGACAGGCCGCCAGGCAGTACTTC. Translating gives CASSEGQAARQYF.